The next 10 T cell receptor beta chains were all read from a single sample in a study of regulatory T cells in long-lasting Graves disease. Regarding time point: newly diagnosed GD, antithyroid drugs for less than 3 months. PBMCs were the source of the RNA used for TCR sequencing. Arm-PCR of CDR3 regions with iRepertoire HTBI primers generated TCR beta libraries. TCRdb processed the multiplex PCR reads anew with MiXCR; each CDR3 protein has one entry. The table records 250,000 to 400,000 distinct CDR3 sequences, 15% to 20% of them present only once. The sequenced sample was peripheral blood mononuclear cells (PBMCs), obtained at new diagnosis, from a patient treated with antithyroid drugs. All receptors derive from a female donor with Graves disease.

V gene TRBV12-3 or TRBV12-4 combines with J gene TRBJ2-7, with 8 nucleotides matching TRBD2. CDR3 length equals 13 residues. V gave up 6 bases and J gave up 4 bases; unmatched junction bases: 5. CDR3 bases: TGTGCCAGCAGAGCGGGAGTGATATACGAGCAGTACTTC. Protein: CASRAGVIYEQYF.

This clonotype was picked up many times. The CDR3 nucleotides are TGTGCCAGCAGTTTACCCAGGACAGGGGAGGTCTACGAGCAGTACTTC. This sequence encodes CASSLPRTGEVYEQYF. The gene calls are TRBV28 and TRBJ2-7; 9 bases agree with TRBD1. The length of the CDR3 is 16 residues. Trimming took 2 bases from V and 3 from J; bases not matched to a gene: 8. The germline CDR1 and CDR2 sequences are MDHEN and SYDVKM.

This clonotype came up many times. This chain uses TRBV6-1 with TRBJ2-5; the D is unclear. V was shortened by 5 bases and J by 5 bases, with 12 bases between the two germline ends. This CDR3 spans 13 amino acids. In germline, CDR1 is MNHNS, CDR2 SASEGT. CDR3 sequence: CASSRTEWETQYF. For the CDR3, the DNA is TGTGCCAGCAGTCGCACAGAGTGGGAGACCCAGTACTTC.

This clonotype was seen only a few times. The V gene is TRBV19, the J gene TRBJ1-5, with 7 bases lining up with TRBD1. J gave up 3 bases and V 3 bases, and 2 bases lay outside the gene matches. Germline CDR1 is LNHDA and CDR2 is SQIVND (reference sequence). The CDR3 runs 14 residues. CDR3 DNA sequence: TGTGCCAGTAGTATTGACAGGGACAATCAGCCCCAGCATTTT. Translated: CASSIDRDNQPQHF.

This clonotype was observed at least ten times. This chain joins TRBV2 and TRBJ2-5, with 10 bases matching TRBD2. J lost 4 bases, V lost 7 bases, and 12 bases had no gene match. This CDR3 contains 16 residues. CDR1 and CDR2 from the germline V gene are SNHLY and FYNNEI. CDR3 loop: CASIGPASGSLETQYF. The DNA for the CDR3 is TGTGCCAGCATAGGTCCGGCTAGCGGGAGCTTAGAGACCCAGTACTTC.

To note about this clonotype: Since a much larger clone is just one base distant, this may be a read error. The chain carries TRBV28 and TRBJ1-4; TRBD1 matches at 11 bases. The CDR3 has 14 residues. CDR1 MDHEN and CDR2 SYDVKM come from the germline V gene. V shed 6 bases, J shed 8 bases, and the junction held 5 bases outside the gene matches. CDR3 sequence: CASSLDRGREKLFF. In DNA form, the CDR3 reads TGTGCCAGCAGCCTGGACAGGGGGCGAGAAAAACTGTTTTTT. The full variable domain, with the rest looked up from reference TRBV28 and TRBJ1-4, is DVKVTQSSRYLVKRTGEKVFLECVQDMDHENMFWYRQDPGLGLRLIYFSYDVKMKEKGDIPEGYSVSREKKERFSLILESASTNQTSMYLCASSLDRGREKLFFGSGTQLSVL.

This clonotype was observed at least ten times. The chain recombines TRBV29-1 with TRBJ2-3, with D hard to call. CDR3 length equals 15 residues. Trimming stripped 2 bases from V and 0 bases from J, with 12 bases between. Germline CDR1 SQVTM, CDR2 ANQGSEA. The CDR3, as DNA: TGCAGCGTTGAATCGGATCTAACTAGCACAGATACGCAGTATTTT. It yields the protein CSVESDLTSTDTQYF.

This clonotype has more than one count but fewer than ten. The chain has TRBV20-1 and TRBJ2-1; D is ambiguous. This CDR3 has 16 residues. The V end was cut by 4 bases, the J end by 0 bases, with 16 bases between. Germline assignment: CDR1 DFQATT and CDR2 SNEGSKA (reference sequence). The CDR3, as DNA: TGCAGTGCTATCTTAACGAAGGATATCTCCTACAATGAGCAGTTCTTC. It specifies CSAILTKDISYNEQFF.

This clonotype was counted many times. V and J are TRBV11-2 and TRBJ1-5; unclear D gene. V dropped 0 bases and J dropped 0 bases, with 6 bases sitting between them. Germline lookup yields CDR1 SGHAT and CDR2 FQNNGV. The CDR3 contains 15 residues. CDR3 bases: TGTGCCAGCAGCTTAGAAGGCACTAGCAATCAGCCCCAGCATTTT. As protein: CASSLEGTSNQPQHF.

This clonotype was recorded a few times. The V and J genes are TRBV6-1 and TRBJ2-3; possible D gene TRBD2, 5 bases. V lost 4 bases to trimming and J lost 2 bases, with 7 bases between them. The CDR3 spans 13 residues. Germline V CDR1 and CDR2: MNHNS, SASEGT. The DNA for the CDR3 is TGTGCCAGCAGTGCGACTAACACAGATACGCAGTATTTT. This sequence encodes CASSATNTDTQYF.